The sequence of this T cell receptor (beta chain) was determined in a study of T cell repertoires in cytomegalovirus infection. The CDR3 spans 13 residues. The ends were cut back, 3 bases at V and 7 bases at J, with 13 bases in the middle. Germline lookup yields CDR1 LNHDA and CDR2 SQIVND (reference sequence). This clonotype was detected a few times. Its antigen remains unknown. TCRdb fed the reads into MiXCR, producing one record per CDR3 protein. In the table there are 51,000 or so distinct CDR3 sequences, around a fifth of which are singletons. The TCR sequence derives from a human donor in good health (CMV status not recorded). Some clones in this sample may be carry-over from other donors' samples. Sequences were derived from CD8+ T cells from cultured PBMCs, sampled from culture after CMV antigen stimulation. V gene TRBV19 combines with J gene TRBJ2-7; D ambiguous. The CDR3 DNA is TGTGCCAGTAGTATTGGGGTAGGGCAGGAGCAGTACTTC. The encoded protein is CASSIGVGQEQYF.